Presented here are 26 T cell receptor beta chains from one specimen sequenced in a study of cytomegalovirus exposure and HLA in healthy donors. 13 Jbeta primers and 60 Vbeta primers were used for the PCR. Sequencing used immunoSEQ multiplex PCR; TCRdb keeps in-frame clones, though not all of them. Of more than 95,000 clones listed, about 79% are singletons. The sample consisted of PBMCs. These receptors were taken from a man in his sixties in good health and CMV-seropositive.

Notes on this clone: Other DNA sequences in this specimen translate into the identical CDR3. The chain is built from TRBV5-1 and TRBJ2-1, with 7 bases matching TRBD1. This CDR3 is 14 amino acids long. The germline V gene encodes CDR1 SGHRS and CDR2 YFSETQ. V lost 0 bases and J lost 4; bases outside the gene matches: 1. This CDR3 reads CASSLGTGYNEQFF. CDR3 nucleotide sequence: TGCGCCAGCAGCTTGGGGACAGGATACAATGAGCAGTTCTTC.

The chain uses TRBV2 and TRBJ1-5, with 12 bases aligning to TRBD1. Germline CDR1 reads SNHLY; CDR2 reads FYNNEI. The junction had 7 bases not matched to a gene; V was cut back by 6 bases and J by 1 base. The CDR3 has 17 amino acids. This chain's CDR3 is CASSPGQGAFSNQPQHF. The CDR3 DNA sequence: TGTGCCAGCAGCCCGGGACAGGGGGCGTTCAGCAATCAGCCCCAGCATTTT.

CDR3 nucleotide sequence: TGTGCCAGCAGCTTCTCGGTCTCCTACAATGAGCAGTTCTTC. Its translation is CASSFSVSYNEQFF. The chain uses TRBV7-2 and TRBJ2-1; D is undetermined. The CDR3 spans 14 residues. Germline V lookup: CDR1 SGHTA, CDR2 FQGNSA. Trimming took off 3 bases at V and 0 bases at J, with 6 bases between the two ends.

This clone was observed once. J is TRBJ1-5 and V is TRBV7-9; TRBD1 matches at 7 bases. The CDR3 extends over 15 amino acids. The V and J ends lost 0 bases and 3 bases, in that order; junction bases with no gene match: 2. CDR1 SEHNR and CDR2 FQNEAQ come from the germline V gene (reference sequence). The CDR3 nucleotides are TGTGCCAGCAGCTTAGCTGGACAGGCCAATCAGCCCCAGCATTTT. The encoded protein is CASSLAGQANQPQHF. The variable domain in full, completed from reference TRBV7-9 and TRBJ1-5, reads DTGVSQNPRHKITKRGQNVTFRCDPISEHNRLYWYRQTLGQGPEFLTYFQNEAQLEKSRLLSDRFSAERPKGSFSTLEIQRTEQGDSAMYLCASSLAGQANQPQHFGDGTRLSIL.

This rearrangement joins TRBV2 to TRBJ2-1, with no clear D. CDR3 length: 14 amino acids. The V end lost 5 bases, the J end lost 0 bases, and 8 bases lay between the germline ends. The germline CDR1 and CDR2 sequences are SNHLY and FYNNEI. CDR3 sequence reads: CASSPVSSYNEQFF. The CDR3 DNA follows: TGTGCCAGCAGTCCGGTGAGCTCCTACAATGAGCAGTTCTTC.

The V gene is TRBV19, the J gene TRBJ1-4, with D tentatively TRBD1 (5 bases). V dropped 7 bases and J dropped 3 bases, with 15 bases sitting between them. CDR3 size: 15 residues. Per the germline V gene, CDR1 is LNHDA and CDR2 is SQIVND (reference sequence). In nucleotides, the CDR3 is TGTGCCAGTAAGGAGGAGGGGAGAGCTAATGAAAAACTGTTTTTT. Its translation is CASKEEGRANEKLFF.

The rearrangement links TRBV10-2 to TRBJ2-3; TRBD2 aligns across 8 bases. Unmatched junction bases numbered 8, after V lost 2 bases and J lost 7 bases. CDR1 is WSHSY and CDR2 is SAAADI in the germline V gene. The CDR3 sequence is 15 residues long. The CDR3 bases are TGCGCCAGCAGTGAGGAGGTTAGCGGGAAGAATACGCAGTATTTT. Encoded protein: CASSEEVSGKNTQYF.

This clone came up a few times. This chain links TRBV10-2 with TRBJ1-5; the match to TRBD1 covers 9 bases. The CDR3 loop spans 14 amino acids. Germline V gene data show CDR1 as WSHSY and CDR2 as SAAADI. The V segment lost 4 bases and the J segment 5 bases; nucleotides outside the gene matches: 3. The CDR3 nucleotides are TGCGCCAGCAGTGGGACAGGGGCCGATCAGCCCCAGCATTTT. Encoded protein: CASSGTGADQPQHF.

This clone was picked up one time. This chain links TRBV7-8 with TRBJ2-7; a possible D gene is TRBD2 (5 bases). Trimming took off 5 bases at V and 2 bases at J, with 13 bases between the two ends. This CDR3 has 14 amino acids. Germline V gene sequence: CDR1 SGHVS, CDR2 FQNEAQ. The CDR3, as DNA: TGTGCCAGCAGCCTTGACGGGGTCCCCTACGAGCAGTACTTC. This gives the protein CASSLDGVPYEQYF. Full variable domain (missing parts from reference TRBV7-8 and TRBJ2-7): GAGVSQSPRYKVAKRGQDVALRCDPISGHVSLFWYQQALGQGPEFLTYFQNEAQLDKSGLPSDRFFAERPEGSVSTLKIQRTQQEDSAVYLCASSLDGVPYEQYFGPGTRLTVT.

V gene TRBV6-5 combines with J gene TRBJ2-5; the match to TRBD1 covers 10 bases. Germline assignment: CDR1 MNHEY and CDR2 SVGAGI. The CDR3 covers 16 residues. Germline trimming cut 0 bases from V and 5 bases from J; bases unmatched to any gene: 6. Written as DNA, the CDR3 is TGTGCCAGCAGTTACTCGGGACAGGGGACGTTGGAGACCCAGTACTTC. Its translation is CASSYSGQGTLETQYF.

This clone was observed a handful of times. This chain connects TRBV28 to TRBJ1-1, with TRBD1 matching 7 bases. V gave up 2 bases and J gave up 0 bases; unmatched junction bases: 12. The CDR3 extends over 18 amino acids. Per germline, CDR1 MDHEN and CDR2 SYDVKM. CDR3 DNA: TGTGCCAGCAGTTTAAGCATACGGGACAGCTTCATGAACACTGAAGCTTTCTTT. Protein product: CASSLSIRDSFMNTEAFF.

The rearrangement uses TRBV6-1 and TRBJ2-7, with 8 bases identical to TRBD2. Germline assignment: CDR1 MNHNS and CDR2 SASEGT. CDR3 length: 13 amino acids. J was trimmed by 3 bases and V by 7 bases; bases with no gene match: 5. CDR3 sequence: CASTDGGVYEQYF. In DNA form, the CDR3 reads TGTGCCAGCACGGACGGGGGGGTCTACGAGCAGTACTTC.

V is TRBV10-3 and J is TRBJ2-1; D is perhaps TRBD2 (6 bases). This CDR3 region has 15 residues. V was pared by 6 bases and J by 5 bases, with 17 bases between. Germline V gives CDR1 ENHRY, CDR2 SYGVKD. CDR3 coding DNA: TGTGCCATCAGCCCGACTACCCGGAGGGACAATGAGCAGTTCTTC. It is translated as CAISPTTRRDNEQFF.

The chain links TRBV6-5 to TRBJ2-5; 8 nucleotides align to TRBD1. V was clipped by 4 bases and J by 5 bases; unmatched bases: 6. The CDR3 sequence is 14 residues long. The germline V gene encodes CDR1 MNHEY and CDR2 SVGAGI. The CDR3: CASSFQGARETQYF. CDR3 nucleotide sequence: TGTGCCAGCAGTTTTCAGGGGGCACGTGAGACCCAGTACTTC.

This clone was found a few times. The chain employs TRBV30 and TRBJ2-3; 12 bases fit TRBD2. The ends lost 6 bases at V and 2 bases at J; junction bases unmatched: 12. The CDR3 has 17 residues. Germline values: CDR1 GTSNPN, CDR2 SVGIG (reference sequence). CDR3 in DNA: TGTGCCTGCGGTCCGCTAGCGGGGGGGGTTACCACAGATACGCAGTATTTT. Translation: CACGPLAGGVTTDTQYF.

CDR3 amino acids: CASSLHRQADEKLFF. The CDR3 nucleotides read TGTGCCAGCAGCCTCCACCGACAGGCGGATGAAAAACTGTTTTTT. The chain has TRBV5-8 and TRBJ1-4, with a weak D call TRBD1 (6 bases). Trimming took 4 bases from V and 6 from J, leaving 16 bases between them. The germline CDR1 and CDR2 sequences are SGHTS and YDEGEE. This CDR3 is built from 15 residues.

This rearrangement joins TRBV7-8 to TRBJ2-2; D possibly corresponds to TRBD1 (6 bases). Trimming shortened V by 3 bases and J by 5 bases, and 13 bases separated the two germline ends. The germline V gene encodes CDR1 SGHVS and CDR2 FQNEAQ. This CDR3 has 15 residues. CDR3 residues: CASSFGQLGTGELFF. CDR3 in DNA: TGTGCCAGCAGCTTTGGACAGCTGGGAACCGGGGAGCTGTTTTTT.

The V and J genes are TRBV11-2 and TRBJ1-1, with 8 positions matching TRBD1. From germline, CDR1 is SGHAT and CDR2 FQNNGV. The junction had 1 base not matched to a gene; V was cut back by 3 bases and J by 1 base. The CDR3 spans 14 residues. This chain's CDR3 is CASSFGTGNTEAFF. CDR3 DNA sequence: TGTGCCAGCAGCTTTGGGACAGGGAACACTGAAGCTTTCTTT.

V and J are TRBV7-9 and TRBJ2-5; 9 positions match TRBD1. With 6 bases clipped from V and 5 bases from J, the junction kept 7 bases outside the gene matches. The CDR3 contains 14 residues. Germline lookup yields CDR1 SEHNR and CDR2 FQNEAQ (reference sequence). The chain's CDR3 is CASRDRQGGETQYF. CDR3 in DNA: TGTGCCAGCAGAGATAGACAGGGGGGCGAGACCCAGTACTTC. The variable domain in full, completed from reference TRBV7-9 and TRBJ2-5, reads DTGVSQNPRHKITKRGQNVTFRCDPISEHNRLYWYRQTLGQGPEFLTYFQNEAQLEKSRLLSDRFSAERPKGSFSTLEIQRTEQGDSAMYLCASRDRQGGETQYFGPGTRLLVL.

The rearrangement joins TRBV7-2 to TRBJ2-4, with D perhaps TRBD1 (6 bases). Germline CDR1 is SGHTA and CDR2 is FQGNSA. The CDR3 totals 16 residues. The V end lost 5 bases, the J end lost 0 bases, and 14 bases lay between the germline ends. CDR3 loop: CASSDRSLLAKNIQYF. The DNA for the CDR3 is TGTGCCAGCAGCGACAGGTCCCTTTTAGCCAAAAACATTCAGTACTTC.

The V and J genes are TRBV5-1 and TRBJ2-7; a weak D match, TRBD2 (6 bases). CDR3 length equals 15 residues. Per the germline V gene, CDR1 is SGHRS and CDR2 is YFSETQ. The V and J ends lost 0 bases and 0 bases respectively, with 10 bases between them. This chain's CDR3 is CASSLVQGGSYEQYF. Written as DNA, the CDR3 is TGCGCCAGCAGCTTGGTTCAGGGAGGCTCCTACGAGCAGTACTTC.

The J gene is TRBJ2-1, the V gene TRBV2; TRBD2 aligns across 11 bases. The CDR3 runs 15 residues. Per the germline V gene, CDR1 is SNHLY and CDR2 is FYNNEI. V shed 6 bases, J shed 5 bases, and the junction held 6 bases outside the gene matches. The CDR3 reads CASRPTSGANNEQFF. CDR3 bases: TGTGCCAGCAGGCCGACTAGCGGGGCTAACAATGAGCAGTTCTTC.

A single count supports this clone. The chain is built from TRBV29-1 and TRBJ2-1, with 9 bases lining up with TRBD2. The CDR3 runs to 16 residues. Germline loops: CDR1 SQVTM, CDR2 ANQGSEA. V trimming: 0 bases; J trimming: 7 bases; junction bases outside the gene matches: 10. CDR3 loop: CSVEDPRRAGGNEQFF. CDR3 DNA: TGCAGCGTTGAAGATCCGAGGCGAGCGGGGGGAAATGAGCAGTTCTTC.

This chain joins TRBV7-9 and TRBJ2-3, with 8 bases lining up with TRBD2. CDR1 and CDR2 (germline): SEHNR, FQNEAQ (reference sequence). This CDR3 is built from 15 residues. Germline trimming cut 4 bases from V and 2 bases from J; bases unmatched to any gene: 5. DNA of the CDR3: TGTGCCAGCAGCTGGGTAGCGGGGCTCACAGATACGCAGTATTTT. The encoded protein is CASSWVAGLTDTQYF. The whole variable domain, filled in from reference TRBV7-9 and TRBJ2-3, reads DTGVSQNPRHKITKRGQNVTFRCDPISEHNRLYWYRQTLGQGPEFLTYFQNEAQLEKSRLLSDRFSAERPKGSFSTLEIQRTEQGDSAMYLCASSWVAGLTDTQYFGPGTRLTVL.

The gene calls are TRBV11-2 and TRBJ2-2, with 10 bases aligning to TRBD2. The CDR3 sequence is 15 residues long. V trimming: 5 bases; J trimming: 6 bases; junction bases outside the gene matches: 6. CDR1 and CDR2 from the germline V gene are SGHAT and FQNNGV. The CDR3: CASSQGLASAGELFF. For the CDR3, the DNA is TGTGCCAGCAGCCAGGGACTAGCGTCGGCCGGGGAGCTGTTTTTT. Full variable domain (outside the CDR3, taken from reference TRBV11-2 and TRBJ2-2): EAGVAQSPRYKIIEKRQSVAFWCNPISGHATLYWYQQILGQGPKLLIQFQNNGVVDDSQLPKDRFSAERLKGVDSTLKIQPAKLEDSAVYLCASSQGLASAGELFFGEGSRLTVL.

The CDR3 sequence: CASSLLGQGNTGELFF. The CDR3 DNA follows: TGTGCCAGCAGCTTACTTGGGCAGGGGAACACCGGGGAGCTGTTTTTT. The rearrangement uses TRBV7-6 and TRBJ2-2, with D possibly matching TRBD1 (5 bases). This CDR3 comprises 16 residues. Germline CDR1 SGHVS, CDR2 FNYEAQ. Trimming left V 2 bases short and J 1 base short, with 11 bases between. The whole variable domain, remainder taken from reference TRBV7-6 and TRBJ2-2, is GAGVSQSPRYKVTKRGQDVALRCDPISGHVSLYWYRQALGQGPEFLTYFNYEAQQDKSGLPNDRFSAERPEGSISTLTIQRTEQRDSAMYRCASSLLGQGNTGELFFGEGSRLTVL.